Below, 3 T cell receptor beta chains from the same sample are listed, as sequenced in a study of control samples from healthy donors and cancer patients. Repertoires were generated with immunoSEQ multiplex PCR, while TCRdb's copy carries only in-frame clones and drops some. Counted here are roughly 120,000 clones, approximately 92% occurring once; the ten biggest clones make up about 1.1%. The material sequenced was PBMCs. Receptors originate from a woman between 50 and 59 years old with colorectal cancer.

The V and J genes are TRBV29-1 and TRBJ1-2; 8 nucleotides match TRBD1. The CDR3 spans 13 residues. The V gene end was trimmed by 6 bases and the J gene end by 0 bases; junction bases not matched to a gene: 3. Germline-derived CDR1 and CDR2 are SQVTM and ANQGSEA. This CDR3 reads CSVPDRANYGYTF. The DNA of the CDR3 is TGCAGCGTGCCGGACAGGGCTAACTATGGCTACACCTTC.

The chain couples TRBV27 to TRBJ2-5; 8 bases match TRBD1. The CDR3 runs 16 residues. CDR1 and CDR2 (germline): MNHEY, SMNVEV (reference sequence). Losses at the gene ends were 5 bases for V and 2 bases for J; bases not matched to a gene: 10. As DNA, the CDR3 is TGTGCCAGCAGTCCGTCGACAGGGGAAGTGCAAGAGACCCAGTACTTC. Translation: CASSPSTGEVQETQYF.

This clone was recorded once. V gene TRBV6-5 combines with J gene TRBJ2-5; TRBD1 might be the D (6 bases). The germline gives CDR1 MNHEY, CDR2 SVGAGI. V was shortened by 4 bases and J by 9 bases, with 12 bases between the two germline ends. CDR3 size: 12 residues. The CDR3 DNA reads TGTGCCAGCAGTTCATACCAGGGGTCCCAGTACTTC. It codes for CASSSYQGSQYF.